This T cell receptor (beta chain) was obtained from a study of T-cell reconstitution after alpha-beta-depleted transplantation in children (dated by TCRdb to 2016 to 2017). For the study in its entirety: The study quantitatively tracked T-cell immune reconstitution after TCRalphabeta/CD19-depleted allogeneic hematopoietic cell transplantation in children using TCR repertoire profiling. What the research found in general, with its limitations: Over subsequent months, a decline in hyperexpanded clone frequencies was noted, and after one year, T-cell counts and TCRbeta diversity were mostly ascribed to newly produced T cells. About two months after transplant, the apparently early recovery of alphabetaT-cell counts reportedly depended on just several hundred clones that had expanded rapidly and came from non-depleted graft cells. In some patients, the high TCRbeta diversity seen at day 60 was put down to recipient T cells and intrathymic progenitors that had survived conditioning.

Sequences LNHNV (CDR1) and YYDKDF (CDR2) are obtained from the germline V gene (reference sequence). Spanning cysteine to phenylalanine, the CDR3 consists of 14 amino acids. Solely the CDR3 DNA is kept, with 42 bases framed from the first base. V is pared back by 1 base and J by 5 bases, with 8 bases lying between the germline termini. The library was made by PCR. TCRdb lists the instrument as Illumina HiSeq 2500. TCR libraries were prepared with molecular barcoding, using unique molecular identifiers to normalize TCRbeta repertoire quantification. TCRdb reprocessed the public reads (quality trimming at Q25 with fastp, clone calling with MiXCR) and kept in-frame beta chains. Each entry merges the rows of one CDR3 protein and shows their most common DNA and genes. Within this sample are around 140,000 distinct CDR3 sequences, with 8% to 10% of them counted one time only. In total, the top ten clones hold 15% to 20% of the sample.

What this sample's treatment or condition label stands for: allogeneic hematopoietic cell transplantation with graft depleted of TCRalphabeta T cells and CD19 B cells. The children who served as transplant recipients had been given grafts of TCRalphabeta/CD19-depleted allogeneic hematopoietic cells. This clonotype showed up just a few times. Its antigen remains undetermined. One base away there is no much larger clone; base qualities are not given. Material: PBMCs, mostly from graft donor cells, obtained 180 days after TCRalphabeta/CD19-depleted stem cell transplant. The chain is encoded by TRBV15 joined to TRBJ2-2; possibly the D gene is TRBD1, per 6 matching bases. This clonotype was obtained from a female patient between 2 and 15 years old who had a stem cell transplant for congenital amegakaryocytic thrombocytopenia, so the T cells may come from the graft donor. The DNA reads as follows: TGTGCCACCAGCAGAGCCAGGGGTACCGGGGAGCTGTTTTTT. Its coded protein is CATSRARGTGELFF. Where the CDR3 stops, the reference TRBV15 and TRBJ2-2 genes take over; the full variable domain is DAMVIQNPRYQVTQFGKPVTLSCSQTLNHNVMYWYQQKSSQAPKLLFHYYDKDFNNEADTPDNFQSRRPNTSFCFLDIRSPGLGDTAMYLCATSRARGTGELFFGEGSRLTVL.